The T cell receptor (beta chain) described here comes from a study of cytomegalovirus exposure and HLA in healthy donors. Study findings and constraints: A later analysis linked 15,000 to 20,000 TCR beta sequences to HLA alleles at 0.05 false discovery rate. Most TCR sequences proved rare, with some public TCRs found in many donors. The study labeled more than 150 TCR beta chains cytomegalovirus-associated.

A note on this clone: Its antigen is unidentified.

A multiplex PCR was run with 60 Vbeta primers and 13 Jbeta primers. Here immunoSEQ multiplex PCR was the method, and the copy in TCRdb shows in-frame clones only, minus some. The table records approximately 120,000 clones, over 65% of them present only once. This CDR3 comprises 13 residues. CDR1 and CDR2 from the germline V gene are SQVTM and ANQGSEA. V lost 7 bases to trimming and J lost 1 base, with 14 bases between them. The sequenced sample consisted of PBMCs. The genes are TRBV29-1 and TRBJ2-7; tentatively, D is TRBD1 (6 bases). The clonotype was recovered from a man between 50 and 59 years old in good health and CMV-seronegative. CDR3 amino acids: CSASDRISYEQYF. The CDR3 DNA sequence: TGCAGCGCTTCGGACAGAATATCCTACGAGCAGTACTTC.